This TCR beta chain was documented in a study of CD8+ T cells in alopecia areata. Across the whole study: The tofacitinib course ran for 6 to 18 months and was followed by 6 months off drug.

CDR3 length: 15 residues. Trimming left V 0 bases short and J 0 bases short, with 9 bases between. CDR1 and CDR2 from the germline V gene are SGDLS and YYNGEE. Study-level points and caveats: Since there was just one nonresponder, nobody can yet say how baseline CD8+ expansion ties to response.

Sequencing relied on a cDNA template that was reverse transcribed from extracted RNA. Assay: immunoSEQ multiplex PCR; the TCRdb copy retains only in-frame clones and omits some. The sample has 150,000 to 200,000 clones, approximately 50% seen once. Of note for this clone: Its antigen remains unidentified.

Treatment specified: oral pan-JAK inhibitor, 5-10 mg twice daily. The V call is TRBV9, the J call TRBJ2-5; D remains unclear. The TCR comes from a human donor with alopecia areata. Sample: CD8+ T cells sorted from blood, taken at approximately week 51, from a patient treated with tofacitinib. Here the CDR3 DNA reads TGTGCCAGCAGCGTAGTGGCTCGGGACCAAGAGACCCAGTACTTC. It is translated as CASSVVARDQETQYF.